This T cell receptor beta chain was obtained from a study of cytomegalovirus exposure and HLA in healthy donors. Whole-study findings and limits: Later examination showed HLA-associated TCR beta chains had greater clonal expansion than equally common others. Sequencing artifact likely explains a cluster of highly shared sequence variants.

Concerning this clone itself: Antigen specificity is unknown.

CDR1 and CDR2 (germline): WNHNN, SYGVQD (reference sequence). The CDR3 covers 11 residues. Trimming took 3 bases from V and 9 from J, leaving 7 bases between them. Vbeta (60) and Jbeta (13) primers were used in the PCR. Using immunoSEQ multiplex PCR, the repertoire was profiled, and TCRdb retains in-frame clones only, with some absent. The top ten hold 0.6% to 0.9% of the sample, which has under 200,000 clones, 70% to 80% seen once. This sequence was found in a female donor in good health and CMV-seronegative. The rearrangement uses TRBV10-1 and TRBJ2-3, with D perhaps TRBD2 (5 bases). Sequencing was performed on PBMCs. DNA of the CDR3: TGCGCCAGCAGTGACCGGGAAACGCAGTATTTT. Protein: CASSDRETQYF.